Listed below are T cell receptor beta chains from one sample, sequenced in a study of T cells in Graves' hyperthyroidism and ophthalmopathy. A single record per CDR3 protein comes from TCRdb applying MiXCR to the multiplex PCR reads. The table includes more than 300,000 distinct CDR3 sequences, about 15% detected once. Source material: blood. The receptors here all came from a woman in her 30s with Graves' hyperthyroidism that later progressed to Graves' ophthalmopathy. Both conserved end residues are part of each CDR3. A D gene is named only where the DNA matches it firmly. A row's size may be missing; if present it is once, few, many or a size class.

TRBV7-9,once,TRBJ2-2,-,TGTGCCAGCAGCGTCATGGTGGCCCCGAACACCGGGGAGCTGTTTTTT,CASSVMVAPNTGELFF
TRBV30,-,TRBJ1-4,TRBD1,TGTGCCTGGTGTGGACAGGGATGGGATGAAAAACTGTTTTTT,CAWCGQGWDEKLFF
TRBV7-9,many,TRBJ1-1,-,TGTGCCAGCAGCCTGACGCGGTGGGGGGCCGGGAGCACTGAAGCTTTCTTT,CASSLTRWGAGSTEAFF
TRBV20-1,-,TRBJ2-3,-,TGCAGTGCTTCTACTCTAGCAGTTACGCAGTATTTT,CSASTLAVTQYF
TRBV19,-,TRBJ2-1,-,TGTGCCAGTAGTATAGCAATCAGCTCCAATGAGCAGTTCTTC,CASSIAISSNEQFF
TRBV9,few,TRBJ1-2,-,TGTGCCAGCAGCACGACGAAGGGGATCTATGGCTACACCTTC,CASSTTKGIYGYTF
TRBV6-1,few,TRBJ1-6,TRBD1,TGTGCCAGCAGTGCCCGGGACAGGGGGCCTCATTCACCCCTCCACTTT,CASSARDRGPHSPLHF
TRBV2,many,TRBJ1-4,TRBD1,TGTGCCAGCAGGGAGGACAGGGGGTATGAAAAACTGTTTTTT,CASREDRGYEKLFF
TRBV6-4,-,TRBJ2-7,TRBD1,TGTGCCAGCAGTTATCGGACAGGGGGGACCTACGAGCAGTACTTC,CASSYRTGGTYEQYF
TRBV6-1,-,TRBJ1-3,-,TGTGCCAGCAGTGTGGGGCCTCTCTCTGGAAACACCATATATTTT,CASSVGPLSGNTIYF
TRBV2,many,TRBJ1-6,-,TGTGCCAGCCTATTCGGGAGGGGTGTAGGTTCACCCCTCCACTTT,CASLFGRGVGSPLHF
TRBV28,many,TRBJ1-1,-,TGTGCCAGCAGAGGCAGGGTTAAAACTGAAGCTTTCTTT,CASRGRVKTEAFF
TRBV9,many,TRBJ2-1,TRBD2,TGTGCCAGGGCGGGAGTGTACAATGAGCAGTTCTTC,CARAGVYNEQFF
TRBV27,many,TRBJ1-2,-,TGTGCCAGCAGTTATAACCTTAGAGGGAAGATGAAGGGCTATGGCTACACCTTC,CASSYNLRGKMKGYGYTF
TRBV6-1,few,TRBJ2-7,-,TGTGCCAGCAGTGAAGCGCCCGAAGCCTACGAGCAGTACTTC,CASSEAPEAYEQYF
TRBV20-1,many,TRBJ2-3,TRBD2,TGCAGTACGGGAGGGGGGACAGATACGCAGTATTTT,CSTGGGTDTQYF
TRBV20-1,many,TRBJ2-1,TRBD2,TGCAGTGCCCAAAGACTAGCGGGAAATGAGCAGTTCTTC,CSAQRLAGNEQFF
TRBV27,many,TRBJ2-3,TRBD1,TGTGCCAGCAGCATAGGACAGGGGGCCCCAGATACGCAGTATTTT,CASSIGQGAPDTQYF
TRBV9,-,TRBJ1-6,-,TGTGCCAGCAGCGTGGGAGTGTCCTATAATTCACCCCTCCACTTT,CASSVGVSYNSPLHF
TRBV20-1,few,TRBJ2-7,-,TGCAGTGCTGTAAAATCCAGGGGACCTACCTACGAGCAGTACTTC,CSAVKSRGPTYEQYF
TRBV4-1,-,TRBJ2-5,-,TGCGCCAGCAGCCACCAGGGCCCAGGACTGCCCTTCCAAGAGACCCAGTACTTC,CASSHQGPGLPFQETQYF
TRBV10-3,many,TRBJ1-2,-,TGTGCCATCAGTGAGTCGCACGGAACTAACTATGGCTACACCTTC,CAISESHGTNYGYTF
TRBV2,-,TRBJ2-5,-,TGTGCCACCATCCTCCGTCAGTTCCAAGAGACCCAGTACTTC,CATILRQFQETQYF
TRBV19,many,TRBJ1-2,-,TGTGCCAGTACCATGAGAGGGAGGGACTATGGCTACACCTTC,CASTMRGRDYGYTF
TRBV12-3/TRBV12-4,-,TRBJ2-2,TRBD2,TGTGCCAGCAGACGGGGACTAGCGGGAGTAACCGGGGAGCTGTTTTTT,CASRRGLAGVTGELFF
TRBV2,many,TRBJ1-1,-,TGTGCCAGCAAATTAAGGACCGTGAACACTGAAGCTTTCTTT,CASKLRTVNTEAFF
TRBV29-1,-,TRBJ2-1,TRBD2,TGCAGCGTTGAAGGAGGGACTAGCGGGCCGGGGCAGGTAGCAAGAGAGCAGTTCTTC,CSVEGGTSGPGQVAREQFF
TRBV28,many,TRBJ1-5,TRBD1,TGTGCCAGCACCCCCGGGGACAGCCATCAGCCCCAGCATTTT,CASTPGDSHQPQHF